What follows is one TCR beta chain and its context. Repertoires were generated with immunoSEQ multiplex PCR, while TCRdb's copy carries only in-frame clones and drops some. The sample holds around 700,000 clones, roughly 78% seen once. The sample is drawn from a study of shared clonotypes between healthy human individuals. The source is a woman in her 30s in good health. Source material: memory CD4+ T cells sorted from blood. The subset is: CD45RA-negative fraction.

CDR3 protein: CASHNGAQAEQYF. The CDR3 nucleotides read TGTGCCAGCCACAACGGGGCGCAGGCCGAGCAGTACTTC. This chain joins TRBV5-4 and TRBJ2-7; D may correspond to TRBD1 or TRBD2 (5 bases each). CDR1 SGHNT and CDR2 YYREEE come from the germline V gene (reference sequence). The CDR3 has 13 residues. With 7 bases removed from V and 6 bases from J, the gap between germline ends came to 17 bases.